What follows are 14 T cell receptor beta chains derived from one specimen sequenced in a study of blood T cell repertoires in COVID-19 (dated by TCRdb to 2020 to 2022). Receptor amplification or capture employed the immunoSEQ multiplex PCR assay. TCRdb took this table from immuneACCESS and kept in-frame rearrangements with V and J called. Such tables lack part of the clones; where checked against another copy, unresolved V genes explain under half of the gap, and the rest is unexplained. This sample gives approximately 250,000 clones in total; less than 95% of them show up just once. Together, the top ten hold approximately 2.9% of the sample. Sequenced material: PBMCs or T cells enriched from blood (not recorded which). These TCRs come from a man aged 40-50 years who had been exposed to COVID-19.

The chain is built from TRBV28 and TRBJ2-2; D may be TRBD2 (6 bases). Trimming stripped 8 bases from V and 4 bases from J, with 14 bases between. This CDR3 has 14 amino acids. Germline V lookup: CDR1 MDHEN, CDR2 SYDVKM. CDR3 DNA: TGTGCCAGCGCGCAGGCGGGGAGCACCGGGGAGCTGTTTTTT. Translating it yields CASAQAGSTGELFF. Full variable domain (remainder filled in from reference TRBV28 and TRBJ2-2): DVKVTQSSRYLVKRTGEKVFLECVQDMDHENMFWYRQDPGLGLRLIYFSYDVKMKEKGDIPEGYSVSREKKERFSLILESASTNQTSMYLCASAQAGSTGELFFGEGSRLTVL.

The chain combines TRBV6-4 with TRBJ1-2; D might be TRBD1 (6 bases). The CDR3 is 14 residues long. CDR1 and CDR2 (germline): MRHNA, SNTAGT. Trimming left V 4 bases short and J 8 bases short, with 17 bases between. CDR3 loop: CASSASAGVGGYTF. CDR3 DNA: TGTGCCAGCAGTGCATCCGCAGGGGTCGGGGGCTACACCTTC.

V and J are TRBV5-6 and TRBJ1-5; maybe TRBD1 (5 bases). Per germline, CDR1 SGHDT and CDR2 YYEEEE. The CDR3 extends over 15 amino acids. Deletions cut 2 bases from V and 4 bases from J, with 13 bases between. The CDR3 nucleotides are TGTGCCAGCAGCTTTGCAGGGCTTAGGAATCAGCCCCAGCATTTT. This gives the protein CASSFAGLRNQPQHF.

This clone showed up just a few times. This chain connects TRBV4-2 to TRBJ2-3, with 9 bases fitting TRBD2. The germline V gene encodes CDR1 LGHNA and CDR2 YNFKEQ. The CDR3 covers 16 residues. Germline trimming cut 0 bases from V and 3 bases from J; bases unmatched to any gene: 4. The CDR3 region is CASSQETSGATDTQYF. In nucleotides, the CDR3 is TGTGCCAGCAGCCAAGAGACTAGCGGAGCGACAGATACGCAGTATTTT.

The chain employs TRBV24-1 and TRBJ2-2, with D possibly matching TRBD1 (5 bases). Germline-derived CDR1 and CDR2 are KGHDR and SFDVKD. CDR3 length: 15 amino acids. V was cut by 8 bases and J by 0 bases, with 12 bases left in between. CDR3 region: CATNGHHANTGELFF. CDR3 in DNA: TGTGCCACCAACGGACACCACGCGAACACCGGGGAGCTGTTTTTT.

V gene TRBV19 combines with J gene TRBJ1-5; tentative D call: TRBD1 (6 bases). The CDR3 runs to 16 residues. Germline V gene data show CDR1 as LNHDA and CDR2 as SQIVND (reference sequence). The germline V and J ends were trimmed by 1 base and 1 base, with 11 bases remaining between them. The CDR3 bases are TGTGCCAGTAGTATAGCCGCAGGGGCAAGCAATCAGCCCCAGCATTTT. It yields the protein CASSIAAGASNQPQHF.

The CDR3 DNA sequence: TGCGCCAGCAGCCAAGTGGCCAGGGGCCGTGGAAACACCATATATTTT. Its protein is CASSQVARGRGNTIYF. The chain joins TRBV4-3 to TRBJ1-3; D is possibly TRBD1 (6 bases). CDR1 is LGHNA and CDR2 is YSLEER in the germline V gene. This CDR3 is 16 amino acids long. The V gene lost 1 base and the J gene lost 3 bases, with 13 bases spanning the gap.

This chain links TRBV7-9 with TRBJ2-2; TRBD2 matches at 13 bases. The CDR3 is 15 amino acids. The ends lost 5 bases at V and 6 bases at J; junction bases unmatched: 3. Per germline, CDR1 SEHNR and CDR2 FQNEAQ (reference sequence). The CDR3 loop reads CASSIGLAGAGELFF. As DNA, the CDR3 is TGTGCCAGCAGCATAGGACTAGCGGGAGCCGGGGAGCTGTTTTTT.

CDR3 in DNA: TGTGCCAGCTCGTCACCAGGGACAGATAACTATGGCTACACCTTC. This codes for CASSSPGTDNYGYTF. This chain links TRBV18 with TRBJ1-2; 7 nucleotides match TRBD1. The CDR3 covers 15 residues. Germline lookup yields CDR1 KGHSH and CDR2 LQKENI. With V trimmed by 6 bases and J by 1 base, 8 bases remained unmatched.

The chain uses TRBV28 and TRBJ2-5, with 8 bases that match TRBD2. The V segment lost 5 bases and the J segment 4 bases; nucleotides outside the gene matches: 12. Germline V gene lookup returns CDR1 MDHEN and CDR2 SYDVKM. There are 16 residues in the CDR3. Here the CDR3 reads CASSPPWNSGIETQYF. The DNA for the CDR3 is TGTGCCAGCAGTCCCCCATGGAATAGCGGGATAGAGACCCAGTACTTC.

This rearrangement joins TRBV19 to TRBJ2-3, with 9 nucleotides matching TRBD1. V lost 2 bases to trimming and J lost 3 bases; unmatched junction nucleotides: 6. CDR1 and CDR2 from the germline V gene are LNHDA and SQIVND (reference sequence). The length of the CDR3 is 16 residues. The CDR3, as DNA: TGTGCCAGTAGTATAAGGCCGGGACAGGGAACAGATACGCAGTATTTT. Amino acid sequence: CASSIRPGQGTDTQYF.

The chain employs TRBV28 and TRBJ1-5; D not certain. The length of the CDR3 is 12 residues. CDR1 and CDR2 from the germline V gene are MDHEN and SYDVKM. V lost 8 bases, J lost 4 bases, and 9 bases lay in between. CDR3 coding DNA: TGTGCCAGCCGCTCAGTGAATCAGCCCCAGCATTTT. Amino acid sequence: CASRSVNQPQHF.

The CDR3 bases are TGTGCCAGCAGCTACAGACAGGGCACAGATACGCAGTATTTT. Amino acid sequence: CASSYRQGTDTQYF. The J gene is TRBJ2-3, the V gene TRBV3-1 (or the pseudogene TRBV3-2), with D tentatively TRBD1 (6 bases). V shed 5 bases and J shed 1 base, with 10 bases lying between them. Germline assignment: CDR1 LGHDT and CDR2 YNNKEL (reference sequence). CDR3 length equals 14 residues.

The rearrangement uses TRBV29-1 and TRBJ1-2; D is ambiguous. Germline assignment: CDR1 SQVTM and CDR2 ANQGSEA. The V end lost 5 bases, the J end lost 7 bases, and 17 bases lay between the germline ends. This CDR3 has 13 residues. CDR3 sequence reads: CSVQQQFVRGYTF. DNA for the CDR3: TGCAGCGTTCAACAGCAGTTCGTCCGTGGCTACACCTTC.